This note documents a single T cell receptor beta chain sequence. Its antigen is not known. Generated by immunoSEQ multiplex PCR, the TCRdb table keeps only in-frame clones and is missing some. The sample shows about 90,000 clones, approximately 86% of them seen only once. CDR1 is SGDLS, CDR2 YYNGEE, per germline. The CDR3 has 15 residues. V was pared by 2 bases and J by 7 bases, with 8 bases of the junction left unmatched. Time point given: cycle 4 day 1 (C4D1), after about 6 weeks of nivolumab. Each of the patients experienced relapse following autologous stem cell transplantation, and their brentuximab vedotin exposure differed. This entry is derived from a study of PD-1 blockade in classical Hodgkin lymphoma. Study-level results: TCR diversity rose significantly by C4D1 in CD4+ but not CD8+ cells.

This specimen was peripheral blood mononuclear cells (PBMCs), taken before the fourth cycle of nivolumab. The chain links TRBV9 to TRBJ2-2; 7 bases match TRBD1. This sequence was found in a human donor with classical Hodgkin lymphoma. CDR3 in DNA: TGTGCCAGCAGCGTCGGGGTAGGGGGCGACGGGGAGCTGTTTTTT. This sequence encodes CASSVGVGGDGELFF.